This T cell receptor beta chain derives from a study of STAT5B mutations in CD4+ large granular lymphocyte leukemia. General observations from the study: 8/27 top patient clones versus 2/35 control clones were TRBV06-family. Data were not HLA-matched across samples. No patients shared main leukemic clonotypes, though about 24% appeared at low frequency elsewhere.

Profiled with immunoSEQ multiplex PCR; TCRdb holds only in-frame clones, not every one. Here the sample spans 37,000 or so clones, around nine tenths being singletons. Controls came from buffy coats of healthy blood donors. Remarks on this clone: No antigen is known for it.

The ends lost 4 bases at V and 7 bases at J; junction bases unmatched: 9. CDR3 length equals 15 residues. Germline assignment: CDR1 KGHSH and CDR2 LQKENI. This TCR was recovered from a human donor in good health. The rearrangement joins TRBV18 to TRBJ2-7, with 11 positions matching TRBD2. The sample consisted of CD4+ T cells from blood buffy coats. CDR3 residues: CASSHSTSGIGEQYF. For the CDR3, the DNA is TGTGCCAGCTCACACTCGACTAGCGGGATTGGGGAGCAGTACTTC.